Presented here are 10 T cell receptor beta chains from one specimen sequenced in a study of T cell changes during pregnancy in multiple sclerosis. The repertoire was sequenced with immunoSEQ multiplex PCR; TCRdb's copy has only in-frame clones and lacks some. The sample holds some 70,000 clones, 80% to 90% seen once. The sequences come from peripheral blood, collected before pregnancy. The receptor source for this set is a female donor with multiple sclerosis, enrolled in a pregnancy study.

This chain uses TRBV11-1 with TRBJ1-3, with 7 nucleotides matching TRBD1. The CDR3 runs to 16 residues. V gave up 5 bases and J gave up 0 bases; unmatched junction bases: 7. Germline assignment: CDR1 SGHAT and CDR2 FQDESV (reference sequence). In nucleotides, the CDR3 is TGTGCCAGCAGCAGACAGGGACCGTCCTCTGGAAACACCATATATTTT. This translates into CASSRQGPSSGNTIYF.

The J gene is TRBJ2-1, the V gene TRBV6-5; the match to TRBD1 covers 8 bases. Germline-derived CDR1 and CDR2 are MNHEY and SVGAGI. V lost 4 bases, J lost 9 bases, and 8 bases stayed unmatched. The length of the CDR3 is 14 residues. The CDR3 spells CASSFGARGLEQFF. In DNA form, the CDR3 reads TGTGCCAGCAGTTTCGGGGCCAGGGGGCTTGAGCAGTTCTTC.

The J gene is TRBJ2-1, the V gene TRBV19; TRBD1 is a possible D gene (6 bases). Germline-derived CDR1 and CDR2 are LNHDA and SQIVND (reference sequence). The CDR3 is made up of 15 amino acids. V was shortened by 2 bases and J by 5 bases, with 13 bases between the two germline ends. CDR3 protein: CASSIHRAPNNEQFF. The DNA for the CDR3 is TGTGCCAGTAGTATACACAGGGCCCCGAACAATGAGCAGTTCTTC.

The chain joins TRBV19 to TRBJ1-1; 7 bases are a match to TRBD1. The CDR3 runs 11 residues. With 7 bases clipped from V and 8 bases from J, the junction kept 4 bases outside the gene matches. Germline V gives CDR1 LNHDA, CDR2 SQIVND (reference sequence). CDR3 in DNA: TGTGCCAGTAATGGAGGGGGCGAAGCTTTCTTT. It codes for CASNGGGEAFF.

The chain employs TRBV10-2 and TRBJ2-3; 10 bases fit TRBD2. The CDR3 is made up of 14 amino acids. The J segment lost 6 bases and the V segment lost 8 bases, leaving 8 bases of the junction unmatched. CDR1 and CDR2 (germline): WSHSY, SAAADI. The CDR3 spells CASRAGGNRDTQYF. CDR3 nucleotide sequence: TGCGCCAGCCGAGCGGGGGGGAATCGTGATACGCAGTATTTT.

The genes are TRBV7-9 and TRBJ2-7; 8 bases line up with TRBD2. CDR3 length: 15 residues. Germline CDR1 is SEHNR and CDR2 is FQNEAQ (reference sequence). Trimming at V came to 0 bases and at J to 5 bases, leaving 6 bases not matched to a gene. The CDR3 sequence: CASSLAAGGRNEQYF. CDR3 sequence (DNA): TGTGCCAGCAGCTTAGCGGCGGGAGGTAGAAACGAGCAGTACTTC. Full variable domain (rest looked up from reference TRBV7-9 and TRBJ2-7): DTGVSQNPRHKITKRGQNVTFRCDPISEHNRLYWYRQTLGQGPEFLTYFQNEAQLEKSRLLSDRFSAERPKGSFSTLEIQRTEQGDSAMYLCASSLAAGGRNEQYFGPGTRLTVT.

The V gene is TRBV11-1, the J gene TRBJ2-7; D is perhaps TRBD2 (5 bases). The CDR3 runs 13 residues. The germline gives CDR1 SGHAT, CDR2 FQDESV (reference sequence). Trimming left V 6 bases short and J 2 bases short, with 11 bases between. As DNA, the CDR3 is TGTGCCAGCAGTCTGCCCGGGACCTACGAGCAGTACTTC. Translation: CASSLPGTYEQYF.

The chain combines TRBV6-1 with TRBJ1-1; no reliable D call. Germline CDR1 reads MNHNS; CDR2 reads SASEGT. V gave up 7 bases and J gave up 8 bases, with 20 bases separating them. The CDR3 has 14 residues. The CDR3 reads CASIITVPTLEAFF. Written as DNA, the CDR3 is TGTGCCAGCATCATAACAGTACCGACCCTAGAAGCTTTCTTT.

The rearrangement links TRBV10-3 to TRBJ1-2; 9 positions match TRBD1. CDR3 length equals 15 residues. V lost 5 bases to trimming and J lost 4 bases; unmatched junction nucleotides: 8. Germline CDR1 is ENHRY and CDR2 is SYGVKD. The CDR3 sequence is CAISPGTGRSYGYTF. CDR3 coding DNA: TGTGCCATCAGTCCCGGGACAGGGAGGAGCTATGGCTACACCTTC.

The chain joins TRBV5-4 to TRBJ2-3; 9 positions match TRBD1. The CDR3 sequence is 14 residues long. After removal of 2 bases from V and 3 bases from J, the junction contained 1 base not matched to a gene. CDR1 and CDR2 from the germline V gene are SGHNT and YYREEE (reference sequence). CDR3 nucleotide sequence: TGTGCCAGCAGCTTACAGGGGGCAACAGATACGCAGTATTTT. Its translation is CASSLQGATDTQYF.